Each of the 14 T cell receptor beta chains below was sequenced from the same sample in a study of cytomegalovirus exposure and HLA in healthy donors (dated by TCRdb to about 2017). To prepare the library, the immunoSEQ multiplex PCR assay was applied. For the multiplex PCR, a mixture combining 60 forward primers for TCR Vbeta segments and 13 reverse primers for TCR Jbeta segments was used. What TCRdb holds here is the immuneACCESS table cut down to in-frame rearrangements. Part of the clones is not present; checked against another copy, under half of the missing clones reflect an unresolved V gene, and the others are unexplained. This sample holds some 140,000 clones; approximately 75% were observed only once. 1.1% of the sample goes to the ten largest clones. Sequenced: PBMCs. These receptors all stem from a male donor in good health and CMV-seronegative.

This chain connects TRBV30 to TRBJ2-5, with D perhaps matching TRBD1 (6 bases). Trimming took off 0 bases at V and 4 bases at J, with 6 bases between the two ends. The CDR3 sequence is 12 residues long. Germline assignment: CDR1 GTSNPN and CDR2 SVGIG (reference sequence). CDR3 DNA sequence: TGTGCCTGGAGTGTACAGGGAGAGACCCAGTACTTC. Translation: CAWSVQGETQYF. Using reference TRBV30 and TRBJ2-5 for the parts outside the CDR3, the full variable domain is SQTIHQWPATLVQPVGSPLSLECTVEGTSNPNLYWYRQAAGRGLQLLFYSVGIGQISSEVPQNLSASRPQDRQFILSSKKLLLSDSGFYLCAWSVQGETQYFGPGTRLLVL.

Details on this clone: An end of the junction differs from the germline gene, which may be a read error. Other DNA sequences in the same sample also yield this CDR3. J is TRBJ1-6 and V is TRBV5-1; no clear D gene. The CDR3 runs 17 residues. CDR1 is SGHRS and CDR2 is YFSETQ in the germline V gene. The chain's CDR3 is CASSLFDGSSYNSPLHF. The CDR3 DNA reads as TGCGCCAGTAGCTTGTTTGATGGTAGCTCCTATAATTCACCCCTCCACTTT.

This clone has just a few counts. The chain carries TRBV7-8 and TRBJ2-7; 7 bases fit TRBD2. Germline CDR1 reads SGHVS; CDR2 reads FQNEAQ. The length of the CDR3 is 14 residues. The junction had 9 bases not matched to a gene; V was cut back by 5 bases and J by 5 bases. CDR3 bases: TGTGCCAGCAGCCCCTCGGGGGGAGGCAACGAGCAGTACTTC. This translates into CASSPSGGGNEQYF. The full variable domain, rest sourced from reference TRBV7-8 and TRBJ2-7, is GAGVSQSPRYKVAKRGQDVALRCDPISGHVSLFWYQQALGQGPEFLTYFQNEAQLDKSGLPSDRFFAERPEGSVSTLKIQRTQQEDSAVYLCASSPSGGGNEQYFGPGTRLTVT.

V usage is TRBV9 and J usage is TRBJ1-1; weak D call: TRBD1 (5 bases). Trimming shortened V by 4 bases and J by 1 base, and 11 bases separated the two germline ends. This CDR3 spans 14 amino acids. Germline V CDR1 and CDR2: SGDLS, YYNGEE. The CDR3, as DNA: TGTGCCAGCAGCCCTTTCAGGGAGAACACTGAAGCTTTCTTT. It specifies CASSPFRENTEAFF.

The chain recombines TRBV5-1 with TRBJ2-3, with D maybe TRBD2 (5 bases). The CDR3 length is 13 residues. V dropped 0 bases and J dropped 6 bases, with 8 bases sitting between them. Germline V gives CDR1 SGHRS, CDR2 YFSETQ. For the CDR3, the DNA is TGCGCCAGCAGCTTGGAAGCGGCCGATACGCAGTATTTT. Translating it yields CASSLEAADTQYF.

This rearrangement joins TRBV30 to TRBJ1-5; the D is unclear. The CDR3 spans 13 residues. V lost 2 bases and J 3 bases, leaving 8 bases between the germline ends. The V gene's germline CDR1 is GTSNPN and CDR2 SVGIG (reference sequence). Written as DNA, the CDR3 is TGTGCCTGGAGTTGGGCCGTCAATCAGCCCCAGCATTTT. It yields the protein CAWSWAVNQPQHF.

The rearrangement uses TRBV27 and TRBJ2-5; TRBD2 agrees at 7 bases. The CDR3 length is 12 residues. Germline V CDR1 and CDR2: MNHEY, SMNVEV (reference sequence). The trim removed 9 bases at V and 4 bases at J, leaving 5 bases unmatched. CDR3 sequence reads: CASSGRGETQYF. The CDR3 DNA follows: TGTGCCAGTTCGGGGAGGGGAGAGACCCAGTACTTC.

This chain links TRBV13 with TRBJ2-5, with 10 positions matching TRBD1. The CDR3 extends over 15 amino acids. The germline CDR1 and CDR2 sequences are PRHDT and FYEKMQ (reference sequence). The junction had 3 bases not matched to a gene; V was cut back by 3 bases and J by 2 bases. CDR3 nucleotides: TGTGCCAGCAGCTTTAGGGGACAGGGGCAAGAGACCCAGTACTTC. This encodes CASSFRGQGQETQYF. Combining the CDR3 with reference TRBV13 and TRBJ2-5 gives the whole variable domain AAGVIQSPRHLIKEKRETATLKCYPIPRHDTVYWYQQGPGQDPQFLISFYEKMQSDKGSIPDRFSAQQFSDYHSELNMSSLELGDSALYFCASSFRGQGQETQYFGPGTRLLVL.

The chain joins TRBV19 to TRBJ2-5, with TRBD1 as a possible D gene (6 bases). Germline CDR1 is LNHDA and CDR2 is SQIVND (reference sequence). CDR3 length: 14 amino acids. V lost 5 bases and J lost 5, with 15 bases in between. The CDR3 DNA sequence: TGTGCCAGTAGTGAGGCAGGGGCGCAGGAGACCCAGTACTTC. It encodes CASSEAGAQETQYF.

The J gene is TRBJ2-7, the V gene TRBV9; the match to TRBD1 covers 7 bases. The CDR3 contains 16 residues. Germline V gene data show CDR1 as SGDLS and CDR2 as YYNGEE. The junction had 12 bases not matched to a gene; V was cut back by 4 bases and J by 2 bases. In nucleotides, the CDR3 is TGTGCCAGCAGCCCAGGACAGGCCACATCAACCTACGAGCAGTACTTC. Its translation: CASSPGQATSTYEQYF.

The chain couples TRBV7-2 to TRBJ1-2; TRBD1 matches at 7 bases. V was pared by 0 bases and J by 7 bases, with 11 bases of the junction left unmatched. From germline, CDR1 is SGHTA and CDR2 FQGNSA. This CDR3 comprises 16 residues. As DNA, the CDR3 is TGTGCCAGCAGCTTAGCCGCTTACAGGGGAGTCGGTGGCTACACCTTC. This translates into CASSLAAYRGVGGYTF.

This clone was recorded only once. The V gene is TRBV30, the J gene TRBJ1-6, with D perhaps TRBD1 (5 bases). CDR3 length equals 16 residues. V shed 0 bases and J shed 10 bases, with 19 bases lying between them. Germline CDR1 reads GTSNPN; CDR2 reads SVGIG (reference sequence). The CDR3: CAWSVAGSQMKSPLHF. Here the CDR3 DNA reads TGTGCCTGGAGTGTAGCAGGGTCTCAGATGAAGTCACCCCTCCACTTT.

The chain links TRBV29-1 to TRBJ1-2; D gene ambiguous. CDR3 size: 11 residues. Germline CDR1 SQVTM, CDR2 ANQGSEA. V shed 3 bases and J shed 4 bases, with 6 bases lying between them. In nucleotides, the CDR3 is TGCAGCGTTGACCTCGTCTATGGCTACACCTTC. Translated, it gives CSVDLVYGYTF.

This chain uses TRBV6-5 with TRBJ1-1; 8 nucleotides agree with TRBD1. The junction had 12 bases not matched to a gene; V was cut back by 8 bases and J by 4 bases. Germline loops: CDR1 MNHEY, CDR2 SVGAGI. The CDR3 contains 15 residues. Here the CDR3 reads CASRSLQGAATEAFF. Written as DNA, the CDR3 is TGTGCCAGCCGATCCCTTCAGGGGGCGGCCACTGAAGCTTTCTTT.